Listed below are T cell receptor beta chains from one sample, sequenced in a study of cytomegalovirus exposure and HLA in healthy donors. The table came from immunoSEQ multiplex PCR; TCRdb's copy has only in-frame clones and leaves some out. The table lists approximately 82,000 clones, 62% of them singletons. Sequenced material: PBMCs. The receptors were gathered from a woman in her 30s in good health and CMV-seropositive. Both conserved end residues are part of each CDR3. The D gene is left open where the match is weak. Expanded clones get a size class; other rows say once, few or many, or leave the size out.

v_call	d_call	j_call	clone_size	cdr3_nt	cdr3_aa
TRBV29-1	NA	TRBJ1-4	NA	TGCAGCGTAGCGCGGAATCCCAATGAAAAACTGTTTTTT	CSVARNPNEKLFF
TRBV2	TRBD2	TRBJ2-1	NA	TGTGCCAGCGGGACTAGCGGGGGCAATGAGCAGTTCTTC	CASGTSGGNEQFF
TRBV6-5	NA	TRBJ1-3	few	TGTGCCAGCAGTTACGGAAGCGTCAACTCTGGAAACACCATATATTTT	CASSYGSVNSGNTIYF
TRBV7-2	NA	TRBJ2-2	few	TGTGCCAGCAGCTTAGGAAGGGGCACGGCGCGGGAGCTGTTTTTT	CASSLGRGTARELFF
TRBV4-1	NA	TRBJ1-3	NA	TGCGCCAGCAGCCAAGGTGGACAGCCTGGAAACACCATATATTTT	CASSQGGQPGNTIYF
TRBV7-2	NA	TRBJ1-2	NA	TGTGCCAGCAGCCCACGGACGGGGGGGCTTCACTATGGCTACACCTTC	CASSPRTGGLHYGYTF
TRBV18	TRBD2	TRBJ2-3	NA	TGTGCCAGCTCACCAAAACTAGCGGGGAGCACAGATACGCAGTATTTT	CASSPKLAGSTDTQYF
TRBV29-1	TRBD1	TRBJ1-1	NA	TGCAGCGTTGAGGGACAGGGGGCGGCTTTCTTT	CSVEGQGAAFF
TRBV6-6	NA	TRBJ2-7	NA	TGTGCCAGCAGTTACCTGGGCGTGGGCGAGCAGTACTTC	CASSYLGVGEQYF
TRBV10-3	TRBD1	TRBJ2-7	once	TGTGCCAATCAGGGGGCGACCTCCTACGAGCAGTACTTC	CANQGATSYEQYF
TRBV29-1	NA	TRBJ1-2	once	TGCAGCGTTGTAGGGGACTATGGCTACACCTTC	CSVVGDYGYTF
TRBV30	NA	TRBJ1-1	few	TGTGCCTGCCAACGACAGCAAGGGAAAGCTTTCTTT	CACQRQQGKAFF
TRBV6-5	TRBD1	TRBJ2-2	NA	TGTGCCAGCAGCCTGGGACAGGGTATCACCGGGGAGCTGTTTTTT	CASSLGQGITGELFF
TRBV5-1	NA	TRBJ1-1	NA	TGCGCCAGCAGCTTGACAGGTAACACTGAAGCTTTCTTT	CASSLTGNTEAFF
TRBV19	TRBD1	TRBJ1-2	NA	TGTGCCAGTAACACAGGGGACCCAAACTATGGCTACACCTTC	CASNTGDPNYGYTF
TRBV10-1	TRBD2	TRBJ2-3	NA	TGCGCCAGCAGTTCCGGGACTAGCGGGGCCAGCACAGATACGCAGTATTTT	CASSSGTSGASTDTQYF
TRBV4-1	TRBD1	TRBJ1-1	few	TGCGCCAGCAGCCAAGGGACAGGGGGCTACACTGAAGCTTTCTTT	CASSQGTGGYTEAFF
TRBV13	NA	TRBJ2-1	few	TGTGCCAGCAGCTTAGGAGTTATCGGGAGTGAGCAGTTCTTC	CASSLGVIGSEQFF
TRBV7-3	NA	TRBJ2-7	once	TGTGCCAGCAGCTTAACGGGGGGGGCCGTCTACGAGCAGTACTTC	CASSLTGGAVYEQYF
TRBV25-1	TRBD2	TRBJ2-1	NA	TGTGCCAGCAGTGAATCGGGGGCGGGGGGATACAATGAGCAGTTCTTC	CASSESGAGGYNEQFF
TRBV27	TRBD1	TRBJ1-4	few	TGTGCCAGCAGTTCTGACAGGGGGCGCGGAAAACTGTTTTTT	CASSSDRGRGKLFF
TRBV2	NA	TRBJ2-7	NA	TGTGCCAGCACCTCAGCGGGACATTCGGGATCCTACGAGCAGTACTTC	CASTSAGHSGSYEQYF
TRBV11-3	TRBD2	TRBJ2-5	few	TGTGCCAGCAGCCGATTAGCGGGCTCGTACCAAGAGACCCAGTACTTC	CASSRLAGSYQETQYF